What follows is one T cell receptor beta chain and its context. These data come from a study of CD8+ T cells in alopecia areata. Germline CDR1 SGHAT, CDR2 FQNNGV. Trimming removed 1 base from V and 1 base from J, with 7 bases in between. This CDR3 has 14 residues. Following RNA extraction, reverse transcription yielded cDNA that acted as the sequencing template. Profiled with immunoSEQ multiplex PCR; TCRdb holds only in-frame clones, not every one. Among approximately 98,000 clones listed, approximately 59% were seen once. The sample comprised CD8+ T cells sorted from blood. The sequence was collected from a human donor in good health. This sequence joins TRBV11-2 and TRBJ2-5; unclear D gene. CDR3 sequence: CASSLGWGQETQYF. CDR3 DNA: TGTGCCAGCAGCTTAGGGTGGGGCCAAGAGACCCAGTACTTC.